The text below deals with one TCR beta chain. Its antigen is not identified. The CDR3 sequence is 14 residues long. V dropped 4 bases and J dropped 6 bases, with 15 bases sitting between them. Germline CDR1 SGHTA, CDR2 FQGNSA. The data stem from a study of blood T cells in healthy people across ages. A sample-barcoded 5' primer and a J-beta primer mix were used in a second PCR of roughly 6 to 11 cycles. Via MiXCR, TCRdb re-called the 5' RACE reads, giving one row per CDR3 protein. The sample records roughly 1 million distinct CDR3 sequences, about 25% being singletons. General study points: A conclusive naive versus antigen-experienced comparison was prevented by the unsorted PBMCs. Measured against age, TCR beta diversity per million T cells decreased in a roughly linear manner. Higher diversity and more naive CD4+ cells were features of long-lived donors, compared to aged donors.

The data were also submitted as part of a second study, on T cells of mothers and their children.

This clonotype originated in a girl aged 2-9 years in good health. The chain joins TRBV7-2 to TRBJ1-1; no firm D call. Sequencing was carried out using blood. The CDR3 region is CASSSGITSAEAFF. The CDR3 DNA reads as TGTGCCAGCAGCTCCGGAATCACCAGCGCTGAAGCTTTCTTT.